Listed here are 15 T cell receptor beta chains from one sample, sequenced in a study of OX40 agonist ivuxolimab in advanced cancers. Libraries were prepared by immunoSEQ multiplex PCR; TCRdb keeps only in-frame clonotypes and omits some of them. Counted here are 150,000 to 180,000 clones, 90% to 95% occurring once; the ten biggest clones make up about 0.3%. Sequencing was performed on CD4+ or CD8+ T cells sorted from blood, taken in a trial of the OX40 agonist ivuxolimab. The receptors originated from an adult with an advanced solid tumor such as melanoma, head and neck, liver or kidney cancer.

V is TRBV5-4 and J is TRBJ1-3; a weak D match, TRBD1 (5 bases). Looked up from germline, CDR1 is SGHNT and CDR2 is YYREEE (reference sequence). The V gene lost 4 bases and the J gene lost 8 bases, with 16 bases spanning the gap. The CDR3 spans 14 residues. CDR3 loop: CASSHTGGRDTIYF. The CDR3 bases are TGTGCCAGCAGCCACACAGGCGGTCGGGACACCATATATTTT.

The V call is TRBV6-5, the J call TRBJ1-2; D unclear. This CDR3 is built from 12 residues. V lost 3 bases and J 3 bases, leaving 5 bases between the germline ends. Per the germline V gene, CDR1 is MNHEY and CDR2 is SVGAGI. The CDR3 loop reads CASSYNDYGYTF. In DNA, the CDR3 is TGTGCCAGCAGTTATAATGACTATGGCTACACCTTC.

V and J are TRBV7-6 and TRBJ2-5; 8 bases match TRBD2. Germline values: CDR1 SGHVS, CDR2 FNYEAQ. The CDR3 length is 16 residues. V lost 0 bases, J lost 2 bases, and 5 bases stayed unmatched. In DNA, the CDR3 is TGTGCCAGCAGCTTAGCGTTTGCGGGGGGTCAAGAGACCCAGTACTTC. This encodes CASSLAFAGGQETQYF.

The genes are TRBV25-1 and TRBJ2-7; D is ambiguous. Germline assignment: CDR1 MGHDK and CDR2 SYGVNS. Deletions cut 6 bases from V and 2 bases from J, with 14 bases between. The CDR3 sequence is 14 residues long. The DNA for the CDR3 is TGTGCCAGCAGACGGGCAGGTGGGACCTACGAGCAGTACTTC. Translated, it gives CASRRAGGTYEQYF.

V usage is TRBV19 and J usage is TRBJ1-2; 9 nucleotides line up with TRBD1. The CDR3 has 17 residues. V lost 0 bases, J lost 8 bases, and 13 bases stayed unmatched. The V gene's germline CDR1 is LNHDA and CDR2 SQIVND (reference sequence). Here the CDR3 DNA reads TGTGCCAGTAGTATAGATCGAGGACAGGGGCGCTTTCACGGCTACACCTTC. Translating it yields CASSIDRGQGRFHGYTF.

The J gene is TRBJ1-2, the V gene TRBV19; 7 positions agree with TRBD1. From germline, CDR1 is LNHDA and CDR2 SQIVND (reference sequence). The CDR3 is 13 amino acids. V lost 9 bases, J lost 8 bases, and 12 bases stayed unmatched. The CDR3 here is CASQSSTGLGYTF. DNA of the CDR3: TGTGCCAGCCAATCATCGACAGGGTTGGGCTACACCTTC.

The chain combines TRBV5-1 with TRBJ1-2; TRBD1 aligns across 12 bases. V was clipped by 4 bases and J by 7 bases; unmatched bases: 8. The CDR3 is made up of 15 amino acids. The germline V gene has CDR1 SGHRS and CDR2 YFSETQ. CDR3 amino acids: CASSLLGQGATGYTF. The CDR3 DNA sequence: TGCGCCAGCAGCCTTCTGGGACAGGGGGCGACTGGCTACACCTTC.

This chain joins TRBV9 and TRBJ2-2, with D uncertain. The germline gives CDR1 SGDLS, CDR2 YYNGEE. V was shortened by 0 bases and J by 4 bases, with 10 bases between the two germline ends. CDR3 length equals 15 residues. The CDR3 spells CASSVDPRGTGELFF. DNA for the CDR3: TGTGCCAGCAGCGTAGACCCCCGAGGCACCGGGGAGCTGTTTTTT.

The chain combines TRBV5-4 with TRBJ2-7; TRBD2 agrees at 14 bases. The CDR3 covers 15 residues. The germline V gene encodes CDR1 SGHNT and CDR2 YYREEE (reference sequence). V dropped 4 bases and J dropped 5; count of bases not matched to a gene: 5. CDR3 nucleotides: TGTGCCAGCAGCCTGCCGGGACTAGCGGGAGACGAGCAGTACTTC. It codes for CASSLPGLAGDEQYF.

The chain joins TRBV7-2 to TRBJ2-7, with TRBD2 matching over 9 bases. The length of the CDR3 is 18 residues. Germline lookup yields CDR1 SGHTA and CDR2 FQGNSA. The ends lost 4 bases at V and 4 bases at J; junction bases unmatched: 17. CDR3 bases: TGTGCCAGCAGCTCAAGGAGCCCTAGCGGGGCGATTTGGTACGAGCAGTACTTC. The encoded protein is CASSSRSPSGAIWYEQYF. The whole variable domain, filled in from reference TRBV7-2 and TRBJ2-7, reads GAGVSQSPSNKVTEKGKDVELRCDPISGHTALYWYRQSLGQGLEFLIYFQGNSAPDKSGLPSDRFSAERTGGSVSTLTIQRTQQEDSAVYLCASSSRSPSGAIWYEQYFGPGTRLTVT.

The rearrangement links TRBV6-6 to TRBJ2-2, with D possibly being TRBD2 (5 bases). With 6 bases removed from V and 5 bases from J, the gap between germline ends came to 7 bases. CDR3 size: 12 residues. Germline V gene lookup returns CDR1 MNHNY and CDR2 SVGAGI (reference sequence). CDR3 loop: CASRGGTGELFF. The CDR3 DNA sequence: TGTGCCAGCAGGGGCGGGACCGGGGAGCTGTTTTTT.

The chain is built from TRBV6-5 and TRBJ1-2; TRBD1 matches 10 bases. In germline, CDR1 is MNHEY, CDR2 SVGAGI. Trimming removed 4 bases from V and 7 bases from J; junction bases left unmatched: 9. CDR3 length: 15 residues. This chain's CDR3 is CASSSRDRGLRGYTF. Here the CDR3 DNA reads TGTGCCAGCAGTTCCCGGGACAGGGGTCTTCGTGGCTACACCTTC.

The chain links TRBV7-9 to TRBJ1-1, with D tentatively TRBD1 (5 bases). Trimming left V 5 bases short and J 2 bases short, with 15 bases between. The CDR3 length is 15 residues. Germline V gene data show CDR1 as SEHNR and CDR2 as FQNEAQ (reference sequence). The CDR3 coding sequence is TGTGCCAGCAGCCAAAAAATCAGGGTTAACACTGAAGCTTTCTTT. It encodes CASSQKIRVNTEAFF.

The CDR3 bases are TGTGCCAGCAGCTTAGGGGGACTAGCGGGGTCCAAAAACATTCAGTACTTC. It specifies CASSLGGLAGSKNIQYF. The V call is TRBV11-2, the J call TRBJ2-4, with TRBD2 matching 13 bases. CDR3 length: 17 amino acids. Trimming removed 1 base from V and 2 bases from J; junction bases left unmatched: 2. CDR1 is SGHAT and CDR2 is FQNNGV in the germline V gene.

The chain recombines TRBV5-1 with TRBJ2-5; 9 bases agree with TRBD1. V shed 2 bases and J 5 bases; nucleotides not matched to a gene: 10. CDR3 size: 16 residues. Germline CDR1 SGHRS, CDR2 YFSETQ. This CDR3 reads CASSFVTGQGGETQYF. The CDR3 nucleotides are TGCGCCAGCAGCTTCGTAACGGGACAGGGTGGGGAGACCCAGTACTTC.